This entry describes one T cell receptor beta chain. Its antigen is currently unknown. V was clipped by 3 bases and J by 2 bases, with 20 bases between them. Germline CDR1 reads SGHNT; CDR2 reads YENEEA. The CDR3 length is 17 residues. This specimen comes from a study of identifying expanded T cells in peripheral blood. Notes on the study in general: Differentially abundant clones: approximately 1.3 between replicates, 15 to 17 at 2 to 3 weeks, less than 25 at four. Across healthy donors, higher total template counts meant significantly greater roughly 2-week count variance.

The assay was immunoSEQ multiplex PCR, and TCRdb's table has in-frame clones only and misses some. The sample consists of 50,000 to 75,000 clones, roughly four fifths of them appearing once. During the collection period, no donor immune events like infections were recorded. The TCR sequence derives from a person aged 18 to 75 in good health. The sample taken for sequencing was blood. The V call is TRBV11-3, the J call TRBJ2-7, with D uncertain. Here the CDR3 reads CASSFLNRWSEAYEQYF. The CDR3 coding sequence is TGTGCCAGCAGCTTCCTTAACAGATGGTCCGAAGCCTACGAGCAGTACTTC.